Listed below are T cell receptor beta chains from one sample, sequenced in a study of shared clonotypes between healthy human individuals. The assay was immunoSEQ multiplex PCR, and TCRdb's table has in-frame clones only and misses some. This repertoire shows roughly 510,000 clones, over 60% found once; its top ten account for around 12%. The sample comprised PBMCs. The source of these receptors is a woman aged 40-49 years in good health. Some clones in this sample may be carry-over from other donors' samples. CDR3s include the opening cysteine and the closing phenylalanine or tryptophan. Each record gives: clone size, V gene, J gene, D gene, CDR3 protein, CDR3 DNA. D genes are given only for firm matches. Clone size appears in some rows only: once, few, many, or a class for an expanded clone.

NA	TRBV4-1	TRBJ2-7	TRBD2	CASSQEGTSGSIEQYF	TGCGCCAGCAGCCAAGAAGGGACTAGCGGGAGTATCGAGCAGTACTTC
NA	TRBV19	TRBJ2-2	NA	CASRDGTGELFF	TGTGCCAGTAGGGATGGGACCGGGGAGCTGTTTTTT
NA	TRBV2	TRBJ1-2	NA	CASTTTGRGGYTF	TGTGCCAGCACCACTACAGGGAGGGGTGGCTACACCTTC
NA	TRBV28	TRBJ2-7	NA	CASSPWQGSSYEQYF	TGTGCCAGCAGTCCATGGCAGGGGTCTTCCTACGAGCAGTACTTC
NA	TRBV5-8	TRBJ1-1	NA	CASSLVQWAPNTEAFF	TGTGCCAGCAGCTTGGTTCAGTGGGCTCCGAACACTGAAGCTTTCTTT
NA	TRBV28	TRBJ2-7	NA	CASSSPGHQNYEQYF	TGTGCCAGCAGTTCACCGGGACACCAAAACTACGAGCAGTACTTC
NA	TRBV28	TRBJ1-2	TRBD1	CASIENRGEGYTF	TGTGCCAGTATCGAAAACAGGGGGGAAGGCTACACCTTC
NA	TRBV28	TRBJ2-7	TRBD2	CASSSPGLAGGYEQYF	TGTGCCAGCAGTAGCCCGGGACTAGCGGGAGGGTACGAGCAGTACTTC
NA	TRBV29-1	TRBJ2-3	NA	CSVAPWDRSDTQYF	TGCAGCGTTGCACCCTGGGACCGCAGTGATACGCAGTATTTT
NA	TRBV6-1	TRBJ1-4	TRBD1	CASSFQGAMEKLFF	TGTGCCAGCAGTTTCCAGGGGGCAATGGAAAAACTGTTTTTT
NA	TRBV4-3	TRBJ2-7	TRBD2	CASSQGLGLAGTNEQYF	TGCGCCAGCAGCCAAGGCCTGGGACTAGCGGGAACGAACGAGCAGTACTTC
few	TRBV5-6	TRBJ2-5	NA	CASSVGTFETQYF	TGTGCCAGCAGCGTCGGGACATTCGAGACCCAGTACTTC
NA	TRBV9	TRBJ1-5	NA	CASSVGVGYNQPQHF	TGTGCCAGCAGCGTAGGAGTGGGATACAATCAGCCCCAGCATTTT
NA	TRBV5-6	TRBJ1-4	NA	CASSPRQANEKLFF	TGTGCCAGCAGCCCCAGACAGGCCAATGAAAAACTGTTTTTT
NA	TRBV5-1	TRBJ1-1	NA	CASKAGRDTEAFF	TGCGCCAGCAAAGCAGGGAGGGACACTGAAGCTTTCTTT
NA	TRBV7-8	TRBJ2-7	NA	CASSLGGTYEQYF	TGTGCCAGCAGCTTAGGGGGGACCTACGAGCAGTACTTC
NA	TRBV18	TRBJ1-1	NA	CASSPTGTEAFF	TGTGCCAGCTCACCGACGGGCACTGAAGCTTTCTTT
NA	TRBV28	TRBJ1-5	TRBD1	CASSLPTGEVQPQHF	TGTGCCAGCAGTTTACCAACAGGGGAGGTGCAGCCCCAGCATTTT
NA	TRBV6-5	TRBJ1-1	NA	CASSYRLGSEAFF	TGTGCCAGCAGTTACCGCCTTGGCTCTGAAGCTTTCTTT
NA	TRBV5-1	TRBJ2-5	NA	CASSLGSQETQYF	TGCGCCAGCAGCTTGGGCAGCCAAGAGACCCAGTACTTC
NA	TRBV29-1	TRBJ2-7	TRBD2	CSVEVLGLAGGPAYEQYF	TGCAGCGTTGAAGTGTTGGGACTAGCGGGAGGGCCAGCCTACGAGCAGTACTTC
once	TRBV27	TRBJ2-7	TRBD2	CASSLFYAGVEEQYF	TGTGCCAGCAGTTTATTTTACGCGGGAGTTGAAGAGCAGTACTTC
few	TRBV4-2	TRBJ1-1	NA	CASSRENIAGTEAFF	TGTGCCAGCAGCCGCGAGAATATCGCGGGCACTGAAGCTTTCTTT
NA	TRBV6-1	TRBJ2-1	TRBD2	CASSDYGTSGYNEQFF	TGTGCCAGCAGTGATTACGGGACTAGCGGGTACAATGAGCAGTTCTTC
NA	TRBV7-9	TRBJ1-2	TRBD1	CASSSPDRRHGYTF	TGTGCCAGCAGCTCACCGGACAGGCGACATGGCTACACCTTC
NA	TRBV4-3	TRBJ2-1	TRBD2	CASTSGTSGNNEQFF	TGCGCCAGCACCTCCGGGACTAGCGGTAACAATGAGCAGTTCTTC